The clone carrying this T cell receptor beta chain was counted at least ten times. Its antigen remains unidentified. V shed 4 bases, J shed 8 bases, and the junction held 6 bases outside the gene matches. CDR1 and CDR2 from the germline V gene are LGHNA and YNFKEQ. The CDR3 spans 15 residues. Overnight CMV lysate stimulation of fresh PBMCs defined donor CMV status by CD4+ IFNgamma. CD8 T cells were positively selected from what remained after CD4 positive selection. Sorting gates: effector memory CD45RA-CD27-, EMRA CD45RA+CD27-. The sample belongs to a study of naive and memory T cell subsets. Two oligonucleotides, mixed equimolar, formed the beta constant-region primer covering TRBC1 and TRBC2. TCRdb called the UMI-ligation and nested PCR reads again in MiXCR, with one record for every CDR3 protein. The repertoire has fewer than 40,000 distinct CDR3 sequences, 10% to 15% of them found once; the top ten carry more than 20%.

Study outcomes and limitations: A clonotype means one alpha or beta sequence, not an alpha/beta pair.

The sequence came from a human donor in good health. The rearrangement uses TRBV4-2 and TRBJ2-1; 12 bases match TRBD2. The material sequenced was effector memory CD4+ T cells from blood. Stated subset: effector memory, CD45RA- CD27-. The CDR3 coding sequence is TGTGCCAGCAGCCCTCGACTAGCGGGAGCGTATGAGCAGTTCTTC. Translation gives CASSPRLAGAYEQFF.